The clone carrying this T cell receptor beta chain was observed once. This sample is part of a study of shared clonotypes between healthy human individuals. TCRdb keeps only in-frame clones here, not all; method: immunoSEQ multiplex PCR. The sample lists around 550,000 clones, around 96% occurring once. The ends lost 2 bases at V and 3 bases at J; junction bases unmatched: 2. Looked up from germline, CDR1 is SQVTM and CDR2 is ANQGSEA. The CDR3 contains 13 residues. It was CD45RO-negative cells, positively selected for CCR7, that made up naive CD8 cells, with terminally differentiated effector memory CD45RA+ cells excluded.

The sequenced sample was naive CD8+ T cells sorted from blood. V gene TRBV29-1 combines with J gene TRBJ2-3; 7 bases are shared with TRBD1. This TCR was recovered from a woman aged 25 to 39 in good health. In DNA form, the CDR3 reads TGCAGCGTTGAAAACAGGGGAACAGATACGCAGTATTTT. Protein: CSVENRGTDTQYF.